A single sample gave rise to the 19 T cell receptor beta chains below, sequenced in a study of T-cell reconstitution after alpha-beta-depleted transplantation in children. Library preparation (for TCRbeta) was performed with unique molecular identifiers. TCRdb reprocessed the PCR reads with MiXCR, giving one entry per CDR3 protein. This repertoire shows roughly 350,000 distinct CDR3 sequences, about 9.3% found once; its top ten account for less than 2.5%. The sample here was PBMCs from the stem cell graft donor, taken from the stem cell graft. The receptors were sampled from a human donor who donated a stem cell graft to a child with acute lymphoblastic leukemia.

This clonotype was observed a few times. The chain has TRBV6-6 and TRBJ1-2; D remains ambiguous. Trimming left V 0 bases short and J 6 bases short, with 8 bases between. The length of the CDR3 is 13 residues. Germline CDR1 MNHNY, CDR2 SVGAGI (reference sequence). The CDR3 region has the DNA TGTGCCAGCAGTTACTCCCCCGAGGATGGCTACACCTTC. The encoded protein is CASSYSPEDGYTF.

This clonotype was seen only a few times. The chain links TRBV27 to TRBJ1-5; D gene unclear. Germline V gene data show CDR1 as MNHEY and CDR2 as SMNVEV (reference sequence). The CDR3 covers 15 residues. Trimming shortened V by 0 bases and J by 7 bases, and 13 bases separated the two germline ends. The DNA for the CDR3 is TGTGCCAGCAGTTTATCGGTCAACCCGTACCAGCCCCAGCATTTT. This translates into CASSLSVNPYQPQHF.

This clonotype appeared a few times. The chain links TRBV27 to TRBJ2-7; 9 positions match TRBD2. Looked up from germline, CDR1 is MNHEY and CDR2 is SMNVEV (reference sequence). The CDR3 extends over 17 amino acids. V was pared by 6 bases and J by 3 bases, with 15 bases of the junction left unmatched. The CDR3 DNA reads as TGTGCCAGCAGCTCCAGCCCACGCCGGACTAGCGACTACGAGCAGTACTTC. It is translated as CASSSSPRRTSDYEQYF.

CDR3 DNA: TGCGCCAGCAGCTTGGGCCACAGCCTAAACGTGAACACTGAAGCTTTCTTT. Its protein product is CASSLGHSLNVNTEAFF. This chain connects TRBV5-1 to TRBJ1-1, with D unclear. V lost 0 bases and J 0 bases, leaving 15 bases between the germline ends. CDR1 is SGHRS, CDR2 YFSETQ, per germline. The CDR3 consists of 17 residues.

There are a few counts of this clonotype. The rearrangement links TRBV7-2 to TRBJ2-3; D is possibly TRBD2 (5 bases). This CDR3 spans 15 amino acids. Trimming removed 5 bases from V and 1 base from J, with 13 bases in between. Germline V lookup: CDR1 SGHTA, CDR2 FQGNSA. The CDR3 DNA sequence: TGTGCCAGCAGCCTCACCGCGGGTGGCACAGATACGCAGTATTTT. The encoded protein is CASSLTAGGTDTQYF.

The V and J genes are TRBV12-3 or TRBV12-4 and TRBJ1-6; D might be TRBD1 (6 bases). The CDR3 spans 13 residues. The V end lost 4 bases, the J end lost 12 bases, and 13 bases lay between the germline ends. The CDR3 is CASSWDILGPLHF. Written as DNA, the CDR3 is TGTGCCAGCAGTTGGGACATTCTAGGACCCCTCCACTTT.

This clonotype came up a few times. The chain uses TRBV28 and TRBJ2-2; TRBD2 matches 8 bases. There are 19 residues in the CDR3. CDR1 MDHEN and CDR2 SYDVKM come from the germline V gene. The V segment lost 7 bases and the J segment 1 base; nucleotides outside the gene matches: 17. The CDR3 coding sequence is TGTGCCAGCACTCAGTGGGGGGGTTTCACTAGCGGGAACACCGGGGAGCTGTTTTTT. Its translation is CASTQWGGFTSGNTGELFF.

This clonotype was seen a few times. The V and J genes are TRBV12-3 or TRBV12-4 and TRBJ2-1, with D perhaps matching TRBD2 (5 bases). Trimming removed 6 bases from V and 2 bases from J, with 17 bases in between. The CDR3 is made up of 16 amino acids. The CDR3 DNA sequence: TGTGCCAGCAGCTCTGACTACCCCACCGCCTACAATGAGCAGTTCTTC. It codes for CASSSDYPTAYNEQFF.

The rearrangement links TRBV7-9 to TRBJ2-7; 7 nucleotides line up with TRBD1. Germline V gene lookup returns CDR1 SEHNR and CDR2 FQNEAQ (reference sequence). J was trimmed by 5 bases and V by 9 bases; bases with no gene match: 4. The CDR3 has 11 residues. CDR3 in DNA: TGTGCCAGTGGGGACAGCCACGAGCAGTACTTC. Translated, it gives CASGDSHEQYF.

This clonotype has a handful of counts. The chain links TRBV14 to TRBJ2-7; D is undetermined. Trimming pared 4 bases from V and 3 bases from J, leaving 13 bases between. The CDR3 extends over 14 amino acids. Germline CDR1 and CDR2: SGHDN and FVKESK. As DNA, the CDR3 is TGTGCCAGCAGCCGACTCCTAGATGGCTACGAGCAGTACTTC. This encodes CASSRLLDGYEQYF.

A note on this clonotype: One junction end does not reproduce the germline sequence, and a read error may be involved. The chain employs TRBV20-1 and TRBJ2-1; 12 nucleotides align to TRBD2. The CDR3 contains 17 residues. Looked up from germline, CDR1 is DFQATT and CDR2 is SNEGSKA (reference sequence). The CDR3 here is CCARDTASGRGYNEQFF. The CDR3 DNA is TGCTGTGCTAGAGATACGGCTAGCGGGAGGGGCTACAATGAGCAGTTCTTC.

This clonotype has a handful of counts. V gene TRBV11-2 combines with J gene TRBJ2-2, with TRBD1 identical over 8 bases. The V segment lost 1 base and the J segment 3 bases; nucleotides outside the gene matches: 10. Germline values: CDR1 SGHAT, CDR2 FQNNGV. The CDR3 contains 18 residues. In DNA form, the CDR3 reads TGTGCCAGCAGCTTAGGTGATTGGACAGGGTATCACACCGGGGAGCTGTTTTTT. Translation gives CASSLGDWTGYHTGELFF.

The sample holds a few counts of this clonotype. The CDR3 spells CASSMYSGGNTEAFF. The CDR3 DNA reads TGTGCCAGTAGTATGTATTCTGGGGGGAACACTGAAGCTTTCTTT. This sequence joins TRBV19 and TRBJ1-1; tentatively, D is TRBD1 (5 bases). V was pared by 3 bases and J by 1 base, with 12 bases between. The germline gives CDR1 LNHDA, CDR2 SQIVND (reference sequence). This CDR3 has 15 amino acids.

This clonotype was seen more than once but under ten times. The chain couples TRBV20-1 to TRBJ2-1; 8 bases agree with TRBD1. The germline V gene has CDR1 DFQATT and CDR2 SNEGSKA (reference sequence). The V gene end was trimmed by 1 base and the J gene end by 5 bases; junction bases not matched to a gene: 4. The CDR3 loop spans 14 amino acids. CDR3 nucleotides: TGCAGTGCTAGAGTTGTGGGACAGGACAATGAGCAGTTCTTC. This sequence encodes CSARVVGQDNEQFF.

This clonotype came up a few times. The chain links TRBV28 to TRBJ2-7, with 8 bases identical to TRBD2. CDR1 and CDR2 (germline): MDHEN, SYDVKM. The CDR3 has 12 residues. After removal of 3 bases from V and 9 bases from J, the junction contained 4 bases not matched to a gene. The CDR3 DNA follows: TGTGCCAGCAGTTTCCGACTAGCGTTGCAGTACTTC. Translated: CASSFRLALQYF.

This chain uses TRBV9 with TRBJ1-5; D gene unclear. Per germline, CDR1 SGDLS and CDR2 YYNGEE. The V end was cut by 0 bases, the J end by 1 base, with 5 bases between. The CDR3 has 14 residues. CDR3 nucleotides: TGTGCCAGCAGCGTAGGTGAGAGCAATCAGCCCCAGCATTTT. Protein product: CASSVGESNQPQHF.

This clonotype was picked up a small number of times. This sequence joins TRBV3-1 and TRBJ1-5; D might be TRBD1 (6 bases). CDR3 length equals 14 residues. Looked up from germline, CDR1 is LGHDT and CDR2 is YNNKEL (reference sequence). V was trimmed by 3 bases and J by 3 bases, leaving 9 bases between them. CDR3 protein: CASSHRGDNQPQHF. CDR3 sequence (DNA): TGTGCCAGCAGCCACAGGGGAGACAATCAGCCCCAGCATTTT.

The chain recombines TRBV27 with TRBJ2-1; weak D call: TRBD2 (5 bases). The germline gives CDR1 MNHEY, CDR2 SMNVEV (reference sequence). The V end lost 5 bases, the J end lost 9 bases, and 20 bases lay between the germline ends. The CDR3 loop spans 15 amino acids. CDR3 protein: CASSLIVRGPGEQFF. The DNA of the CDR3 is TGTGCCAGCAGTCTAATAGTGCGAGGGCCGGGTGAGCAGTTCTTC.

This clonotype has ten or more counts. The chain combines TRBV7-9 with TRBJ2-7; TRBD1 or TRBD2 may be the D gene (6 bases each). The V and J ends lost 5 bases and 5 bases respectively, with 16 bases between them. Germline CDR1 SEHNR, CDR2 FQNEAQ (reference sequence). The CDR3 extends over 14 amino acids. DNA for the CDR3: TGTGCCAGCAGCCAGACGGGGGCCTGGGACGAGCAGTACTTC. Translated, it gives CASSQTGAWDEQYF.